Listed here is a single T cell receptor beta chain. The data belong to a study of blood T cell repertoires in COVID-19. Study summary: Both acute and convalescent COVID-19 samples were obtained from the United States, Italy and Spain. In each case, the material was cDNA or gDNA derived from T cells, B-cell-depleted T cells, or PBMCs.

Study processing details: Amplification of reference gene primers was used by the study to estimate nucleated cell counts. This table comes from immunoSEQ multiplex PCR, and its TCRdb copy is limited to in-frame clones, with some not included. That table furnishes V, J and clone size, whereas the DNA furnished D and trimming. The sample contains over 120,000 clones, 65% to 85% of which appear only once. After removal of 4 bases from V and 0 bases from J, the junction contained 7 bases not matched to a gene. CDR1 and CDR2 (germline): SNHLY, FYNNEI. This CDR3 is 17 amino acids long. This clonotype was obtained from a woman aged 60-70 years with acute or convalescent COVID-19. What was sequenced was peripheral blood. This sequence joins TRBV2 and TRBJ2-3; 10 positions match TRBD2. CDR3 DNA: TGTGCCAGCAGTGGGCCAAGCGGGAGGGCTAGCACAGATACGCAGTATTTT. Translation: CASSGPSGRASTDTQYF.